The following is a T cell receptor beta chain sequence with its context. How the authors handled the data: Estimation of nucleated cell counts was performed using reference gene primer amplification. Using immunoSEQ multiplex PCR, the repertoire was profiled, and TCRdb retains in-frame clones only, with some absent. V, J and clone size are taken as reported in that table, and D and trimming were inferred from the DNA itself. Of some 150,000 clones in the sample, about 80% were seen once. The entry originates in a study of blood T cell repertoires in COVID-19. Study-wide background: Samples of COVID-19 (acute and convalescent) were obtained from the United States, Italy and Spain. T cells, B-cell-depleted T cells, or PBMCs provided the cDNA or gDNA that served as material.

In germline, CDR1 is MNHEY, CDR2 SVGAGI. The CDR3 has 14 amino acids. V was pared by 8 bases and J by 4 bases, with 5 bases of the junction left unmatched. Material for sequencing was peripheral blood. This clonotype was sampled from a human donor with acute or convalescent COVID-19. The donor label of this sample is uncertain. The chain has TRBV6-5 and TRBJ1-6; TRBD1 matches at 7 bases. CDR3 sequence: CASRTTGYNSPLHF. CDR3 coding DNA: TGTGCCAGCCGCACGACAGGGTATAATTCACCCCTCCACTTT.